This T cell receptor beta chain emerged from a study of T cell repertoires in cytomegalovirus infection. About the study: Recently identified HLA-C-restricted CMV epitopes were used, and well-studied HLA-B-restricted CMV epitopes were used as well. Public signatures in TCR beta pointed to CMV infection and matching HLA type. Study-level points and caveats: In two of eight donors, the top clonotype was HLA-C-restricted CMV-specific.

The V gene's germline CDR1 is SGDLS and CDR2 YYNGEE. The CDR3 length is 12 residues. From the reads, TCRdb called clonotypes with MiXCR, one entry per CDR3 protein. The sample contains some 99,000 distinct CDR3 sequences, less than 30% of which appear only once. About this clonotype itself: As yet, its antigen is unknown. This may stem from a read error, because a much larger clone lies one nucleotide away.

The origin of this receptor is a human donor in good health (CMV status not recorded). Some clones in this sample may be carry-over from other donors' samples. V and J are TRBV9 and TRBJ1-4; D gene unclear. Here the sequenced sample was CD8+ T cells from cultured PBMCs, taken from culture after CMV antigen stimulation. Here the CDR3 DNA reads TGTGCCGGCAGCGGGGATAGTGAAAAACTGTTTTTT. It specifies CAGSGDSEKLFF.